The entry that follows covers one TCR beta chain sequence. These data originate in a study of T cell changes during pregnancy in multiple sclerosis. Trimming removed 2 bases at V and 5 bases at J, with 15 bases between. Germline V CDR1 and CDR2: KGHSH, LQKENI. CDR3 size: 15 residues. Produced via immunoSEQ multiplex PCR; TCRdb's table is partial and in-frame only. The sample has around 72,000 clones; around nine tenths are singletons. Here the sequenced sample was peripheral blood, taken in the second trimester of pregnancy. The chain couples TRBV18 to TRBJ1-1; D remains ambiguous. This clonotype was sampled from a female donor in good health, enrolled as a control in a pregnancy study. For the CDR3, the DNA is TGTGCCAGCTCACCAAGATTAGAATCGAGGACTGAAGCTTTCTTT. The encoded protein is CASSPRLESRTEAFF.